A single sample gave rise to the 13 T cell receptor beta chains below, sequenced in a study of blood T cells in healthy people across ages. A second PCR of roughly 6 to 12 cycles used a sample-barcoded 5' primer and a J-beta primer mix. TCRdb reprocessed the 5' RACE reads via MiXCR and lists one record per CDR3 protein. The repertoire has fewer than 800,000 distinct CDR3 sequences, roughly 21% of them found once; the top ten carry about 3.6%. The sequenced sample was blood. The receptors were gathered from a man between 65 and 85 years old in good health.

This clonotype turned up a few times. The rearrangement uses TRBV11-1 and TRBJ2-5; D assignment may be TRBD1 or TRBD2 (6 bases each). The J call may not be correct, given that the DNA end is closer to TRBJ2-7. Germline V gene lookup returns CDR1 SGHAT and CDR2 FQDESV (reference sequence). This CDR3 has 11 residues. CDR3 coding DNA: TGTGCCCGGAGGGGGGCCTACGAGCAGTACTTC. This codes for CARRGAYEQYF.

The rearrangement joins TRBV5-1 to TRBJ1-2; 7 positions match TRBD1. V trimming: 2 bases; J trimming: 8 bases; junction bases outside the gene matches: 6. Per germline, CDR1 SGHRS and CDR2 YFSETQ. The CDR3 has 13 amino acids. The CDR3 protein is CASSFDRVGGYTF. CDR3 DNA: TGCGCCAGCAGCTTCGACAGGGTAGGCGGCTACACCTTC.

The J gene is TRBJ1-4, the V gene TRBV7-9, with 9 bases that match TRBD1. There are 16 residues in the CDR3. J gave up 4 bases and V 2 bases, and 5 bases lay outside the gene matches. In germline, CDR1 is SEHNR, CDR2 FQNEAQ (reference sequence). The chain's CDR3 is CASSLTPGQGNEKLFF. The DNA for the CDR3 is TGTGCCAGCAGCTTAACTCCGGGACAGGGTAATGAAAAACTGTTTTTT.

V and J are TRBV12-3 or TRBV12-4 and TRBJ2-7; no clear D gene. The V gene lost 5 bases and the J gene lost 6 bases, with 11 bases spanning the gap. The CDR3 runs 12 residues. The DNA for the CDR3 is TGTGCCAGCAGTGCGACGGCGATCGAGCAGTACTTC. This codes for CASSATAIEQYF.

This clonotype was counted at least ten times. The genes are TRBV20-1 and TRBJ2-1, with TRBD2 matching over 9 bases. CDR1 is DFQATT and CDR2 is SNEGSKA in the germline V gene (reference sequence). J lost 7 bases, V lost 0 bases, and 13 bases had no gene match. The CDR3 length is 17 residues. CDR3 region: CSARDRSGSGRMNEQFF. The CDR3 nucleotides are TGCAGTGCTAGAGATAGATCGGGAAGCGGGAGGATGAATGAGCAGTTCTTC.

This sequence joins TRBV9 and TRBJ2-1, with a weak D call TRBD2 (6 bases). CDR1 is SGDLS, CDR2 YYNGEE, per germline. The V gene lost 0 bases and the J gene lost 0 bases, with 16 bases spanning the gap. CDR3 length: 18 amino acids. The CDR3 DNA is TGTGCCAGCAGCGTAGCTTTGTCTAGCGACCTCTCCTACAATGAGCAGTTCTTC. Translated: CASSVALSSDLSYNEQFF.

There are many counts of this clonotype. The V call is TRBV13, the J call TRBJ2-1; D remains ambiguous. The CDR3 runs to 13 residues. The V end lost 5 bases, the J end lost 6 bases, and 11 bases lay between the germline ends. The V gene's germline CDR1 is PRHDT and CDR2 FYEKMQ (reference sequence). The chain's CDR3 is CASSPGPANEQFF. For the CDR3, the DNA is TGTGCCAGCAGCCCTGGTCCAGCCAATGAGCAGTTCTTC.

The rearrangement joins TRBV29-1 to TRBJ2-7; D is unclear. The closer fit of TRBJ2-1 to the DNA end suggests the J call may be wrong. This CDR3 has 12 amino acids. CDR1 is SQVTM, CDR2 ANQGSEA, per germline. CDR3 residues: CSVGSSSTEQFF. The DNA for the CDR3 is TGCAGCGTTGGATCATCAAGTACTGAGCAGTTCTTC.

The chain has TRBV3-1 and TRBJ2-4; TRBD2 agrees at 14 bases. Germline CDR1 is LGHDT and CDR2 is YNNKEL (reference sequence). The ends lost 5 bases at V and 7 bases at J; junction bases unmatched: 13. CDR3 length: 18 amino acids. Written as DNA, the CDR3 is TGTGCCAGCAGCTCCTCTTCGACTAGCGGGAGGGCCTGGAACATTCAGTACTTC. Translation gives CASSSSSTSGRAWNIQYF.

This clonotype was seen more than once but under ten times. The V call is TRBV7-2, the J call TRBJ2-5, with 9 bases aligning to TRBD1. The germline CDR1 and CDR2 sequences are SGHTA and FQGNSA. After removal of 4 bases from V and 5 bases from J, the junction contained 5 bases not matched to a gene. The CDR3 length is 14 residues. The CDR3 region is CASSSGQGYETQYF. The CDR3 DNA reads TGTGCCAGCAGCTCGGGACAGGGTTACGAGACCCAGTACTTC.

This clonotype was detected a few times. The genes are TRBV12-3 or TRBV12-4 and TRBJ2-5, with D perhaps assigned TRBD1 or TRBD2 (5 bases each). This CDR3 is built from 15 residues. V lost 1 base and J lost 3, with 12 bases in between. As DNA, the CDR3 is TGTGCCAGCAGTTTAGAAGGGGACGGGAAAGAGACCCAGTACTTC. Translating gives CASSLEGDGKETQYF.

Ten or more counts support this clonotype. The rearrangement links TRBV7-9 to TRBJ2-5; 14 bases are shared with TRBD2. Judging by the DNA end, TRBJ2-1 fits better; the J call may be wrong. Germline V CDR1 and CDR2: SEHNR, FQNEAQ (reference sequence). The CDR3 has 15 amino acids. CDR3 DNA sequence: TGTGCCAGCAGCATGACTAGCGGGAGGGCCTATGAGCAGTTCTTC. Its translation: CASSMTSGRAYEQFF.

This clonotype was seen repeatedly, ten times or more. This chain joins TRBV3-1 and TRBJ2-5; 15 bases align to TRBD2. J was trimmed by 10 bases and V by 5 bases; bases with no gene match: 8. This CDR3 region has 15 residues. The germline CDR1 and CDR2 sequences are LGHDT and YNNKEL (reference sequence). CDR3 sequence (DNA): TGTGCCAGCAGCGCACCGGGACTAGCGGGAGGATTCCAGTACTTC. It encodes CASSAPGLAGGFQYF.